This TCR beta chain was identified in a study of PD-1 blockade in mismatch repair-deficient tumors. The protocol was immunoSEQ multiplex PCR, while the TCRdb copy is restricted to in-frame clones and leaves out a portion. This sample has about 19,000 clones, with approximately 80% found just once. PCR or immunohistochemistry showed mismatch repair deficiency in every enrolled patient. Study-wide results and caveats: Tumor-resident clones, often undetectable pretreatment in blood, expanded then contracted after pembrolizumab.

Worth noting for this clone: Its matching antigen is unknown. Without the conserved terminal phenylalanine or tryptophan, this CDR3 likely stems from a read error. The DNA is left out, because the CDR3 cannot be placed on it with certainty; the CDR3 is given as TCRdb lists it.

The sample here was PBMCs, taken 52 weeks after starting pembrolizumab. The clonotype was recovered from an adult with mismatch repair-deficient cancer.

The CDR3 sequence: CASSQSRNPPTNESGPTGEY. The chain joins TRBV23-1 to TRBJ1-3; the tabulated D call, TRBD1, remains unverified against the DNA. TRBV23-1 counts as an open reading frame of uncertain function. The CDR3 has 20 residues if both end residues are counted.